The 23 T cell receptor beta chains presented below share a single source sample, sequenced in a study of tumor and adjacent non-tumor tissue in lung cancer. RNA was extracted from bulk tissue without any cell sorting. A modified ARM-PCR protocol with three rounds of nested PCR amplified TCRbeta. TCRdb re-called the multiplex PCR reads through MiXCR, storing one row per CDR3 protein. Of 89,000 or so distinct CDR3 sequences listed, roughly three fifths are singletons. The sample consisted of lung tumor tissue. The receptor set was obtained from an older man with non-small cell lung cancer.

As regards this clonotype: Here the CDR3 omits its conserved ending phenylalanine or tryptophan, so a read error is the likely source. No DNA is shown, since the ends of the CDR3 on it are uncertain; the CDR3 is the one TCRdb lists. This chain joins TRBV29-1 and TRBJ2-2; TRBD1, as called in the table, went unchecked against the DNA. Germline CDR1 reads SQVTM; CDR2 reads ANQGSEA. The CDR3 totals 14 residues, both ends included. The CDR3 sequence is CSGRAGGWAGELLS.

This clonotype has just a few counts. A much larger clone lies one base from this, so it may be a read error. Here the CDR3 reads CASSTTGDGSNRPQHF. DNA for the CDR3: TGTGCCAGCAGTACGACAGGGGACGGAAGCAATCGGCCCCAGCATTTT. V gene TRBV28 combines with J gene TRBJ1-5; 8 bases map to TRBD1. Germline CDR1 reads MDHEN; CDR2 reads SYDVKM. This CDR3 region has 16 residues.

V and J are TRBV11-2 and TRBJ2-7; D tentatively reads TRBD1 or TRBD2 (7 bases each). Germline CDR1 SGHAT, CDR2 FQNNGV. The CDR3 has 14 amino acids. The chain's CDR3 is CASSGGDRNYEQYV. CDR3 coding DNA: TGTGCCAGCAGCGGGGGGGACAGAAACTACGAGCAGTACGTT.

This clonotype has at least ten counts. The CDR3 nucleotides read TGTGCCAGCAGCTTTTCCTCGCCTTACACAGATACGCAGTATTTT. It encodes CASSFSSPYTDTQYF. The V and J genes are TRBV5-4 and TRBJ2-3; no clear D. Looked up from germline, CDR1 is SGHNT and CDR2 is YYREEE (reference sequence). The CDR3 contains 15 residues. V lost 2 bases, J lost 2 bases, and 12 bases lay in between.

To note about this clonotype: A clone one base away is much larger, so this may be a read error. The chain couples TRBV6-6 to TRBJ1-5, with TRBD1 matching 9 bases. Germline CDR1 MNHNY, CDR2 SVGAGI (reference sequence). The CDR3 extends over 16 amino acids. CDR3 sequence: CVSRPDTTGGHQPQHF. The CDR3 nucleotides are TGTGTCAGCAGACCCGACACCACAGGGGGCCATCAGCCCCAGCATTTT.

Concerning this clonotype: One end of the junction fails to match germline, which may point to a read error. V and J are TRBV11-2 and TRBJ1-1, with TRBD1 matching 7 bases. The CDR3 consists of 13 residues. Germline V gene sequence: CDR1 SGHAT, CDR2 FQNNGV. The CDR3 region is CASGHRGNDEALF. CDR3 DNA sequence: TGTGCCAGCGGACACAGGGGCAATGATGAAGCTCTCTTT.

On this clonotype itself: The junction and the germline gene differ at one end; a read error may be behind it. This chain connects TRBV4-1 to TRBJ2-1; D is unclear. CDR3 length equals 15 residues. CDR1 and CDR2 (germline): MGHRA, YSYEKL. Here the CDR3 DNA reads TGCGCCAGCAGCCAAAACAGTTTAACAAGCAATGGGCAGTTCTTC. It is translated as CASSQNSLTSNGQFF.

About this clonotype itself: Relative to the germline gene, one junction end is altered; a read error may explain this. The chain has TRBV11-2 and TRBJ1-5; D is ambiguous. Germline CDR1 and CDR2: SGHAT and FQNNGV. CDR3 length: 14 amino acids. Written as DNA, the CDR3 is TGTGCCAGCAGGTTAGATGCGGGGAACCAGTCCCAGCATTTT. Encoded protein: CASRLDAGNQSQHF.

With respect to this clonotype: One junction end disagrees with the germline gene, perhaps due to a read error. The chain has TRBV5-4 and TRBJ1-1, with D tentatively TRBD1 (5 bases). CDR3 size: 14 residues. Germline V gene data show CDR1 as SGHNT and CDR2 as YYREEE (reference sequence). In nucleotides, the CDR3 is TGTGCCATCAGCTGGGGGACGTCAAACACTGAAGCTTTCTTT. Protein sequence: CAISWGTSNTEAFF.

The chain is built from TRBV20-1 and TRBJ1-4; 9 bases align to TRBD1. Looked up from germline, CDR1 is DFQATT and CDR2 is SNEGSKA (reference sequence). V lost 2 bases to trimming and J lost 11 bases; unmatched junction nucleotides: 3. CDR3 size: 12 residues. The CDR3 sequence is CSARPTGGKLFF. CDR3 coding DNA: TGCAGTGCTAGACCGACAGGGGGGAAACTGTTTTTT.

Worth noting for this clonotype: Compared with germline, one end of the junction differs, possibly owing to a read error. This chain links TRBV4-1 with TRBJ2-4, with 9 bases identical to TRBD1. The CDR3 totals 14 residues. Germline CDR1 MGHRA, CDR2 YSYEKL. The CDR3, as DNA: TGCGCCAGTAGCCAGGACAGGGGAATGGGCATTCAGTACTTC. It is translated as CASSQDRGMGIQYF.

A note on this clonotype: Because the CDR3 is missing its conserved closing phenylalanine or tryptophan, this is likely a read error. The CDR3 is CASSLEQGTDTQYL. Written as DNA, the CDR3 is TGCGCCAGCAGCTTGGAGCAGGGGACAGATACGCAGTATCTT. This chain joins TRBV5-1 and TRBJ2-3, with D possibly being TRBD1 (6 bases). The CDR3 length is 14 residues. Trimming removed 0 bases at V and 3 bases at J, with 8 bases between. Looked up from germline, CDR1 is SGHRS and CDR2 is YFSETQ.

The chain recombines TRBV7-9 with TRBJ2-3; D unclear. V lost 5 bases and J 1 base, leaving 7 bases between the germline ends. Germline CDR1 reads SEHNR; CDR2 reads FQNEAQ (reference sequence). There are 13 residues in the CDR3. DNA of the CDR3: TGTGCCAGCAGCGCGAGCGGCACAGATACGCAGTATTTT. Translated, it gives CASSASGTDTQYF. Looking up the rest from reference TRBV7-9 and TRBJ2-3 gives the full variable domain: DTGVSQNPRHKITKRGQNVTFRCDPISEHNRLYWYRQTLGQGPEFLTYFQNEAQLEKSRLLSDRFSAERPKGSFSTLEIQRTEQGDSAMYLCASSASGTDTQYFGPGTRLTVL.

As concerns this clonotype: An end of the junction does not agree with germline; a read error may underlie this. The chain recombines TRBV10-3 with TRBJ1-1; D is perhaps TRBD1 (5 bases). The CDR3 extends over 14 amino acids. Germline assignment: CDR1 ENHRY and CDR2 SYGVKD. CDR3 residues: CTIRKGREYTEAFF. The DNA for the CDR3 is TGTACCATCAGGAAGGGCAGGGAGTATACTGAAGCTTTCTTT.

Notes on this clonotype: At one end, the junction sequence differs from germline, possibly due to a read error. V usage is TRBV11-2 and J usage is TRBJ2-1; D unresolved. In germline, CDR1 is SGHAT, CDR2 FQNNGV. The CDR3 totals 15 residues. CDR3 residues: CVSSSDGARYNEQFF. CDR3 in DNA: TGTGTCAGCAGCTCGGATGGAGCGCGATACAATGAGCAGTTCTTC.

Only one count was recorded for this clonotype. A junction end diverges from the germline sequence, so it may reflect a read error. V and J are TRBV7-9 and TRBJ1-4; possibly TRBD1 for D (5 bases). The CDR3 totals 15 residues. Per the germline V gene, CDR1 is SEHNR and CDR2 is FQNEAQ (reference sequence). The DNA of the CDR3 is TGTGACAGCAGCTCCTCGGTGGGCGTTCCGAGGGGACTGTTTTTT. This translates into CDSSSSVGVPRGLFF.

As for this clonotype: One junction end does not reproduce the germline sequence, and a read error may be involved. This chain links TRBV11-2 with TRBJ2-7, with D perhaps TRBD2 (5 bases). The CDR3 runs 14 residues. Germline CDR1 and CDR2: SGHAT and FQNNGV. CDR3 amino acids: CVSSPRRWMGEQYF. For the CDR3, the DNA is TGTGTCAGCAGTCCCCGGAGGTGGATGGGTGAGCAGTACTTC.

Concerning this clonotype itself: One junction end does not reproduce the germline sequence, and a read error may be involved. The V gene is TRBV6-6, the J gene TRBJ2-7, with unresolved D. Germline loops: CDR1 MNHNY, CDR2 SVGAGI (reference sequence). This CDR3 is 14 amino acids long. CDR3 sequence (DNA): TGTGCCAACAGTCCCCCCGGCAGCCGCTACGAACAGTACTTC. As protein: CANSPPGSRYEQYF.

This clonotype was counted ten times or more. The V and J genes are TRBV11-2 and TRBJ2-6, with a tentative D call TRBD1 (6 bases). The ends were cut back, 5 bases at V and 0 bases at J, with 17 bases in the middle. CDR1 and CDR2 (germline): SGHAT, FQNNGV. The CDR3 is made up of 18 amino acids. In nucleotides, the CDR3 is TGTGCCAGCAGCGAGGGGGTCCACGGAGTCTCTGGGGCCAACGTCCTGACTTTC. Its translation is CASSEGVHGVSGANVLTF. The full variable domain, completed using reference TRBV11-2 and TRBJ2-6, is EAGVAQSPRYKIIEKRQSVAFWCNPISGHATLYWYQQILGQGPKLLIQFQNNGVVDDSQLPKDRFSAERLKGVDSTLKIQPAKLEDSAVYLCASSEGVHGVSGANVLTFGAGSRLTVL.

A word on this clonotype: Since a much larger clone is just one base distant, this may be a read error. V and J are TRBV5-6 and TRBJ2-3; D unclear. V lost 4 bases and J lost 1, with 13 bases in between. Germline-derived CDR1 and CDR2 are SGHDT and YYEEEE. This CDR3 comprises 15 residues. CDR3 region: CASSMWVSRTDTQYF. The CDR3 coding sequence is TGTGCCAGCAGCATGTGGGTCAGTCGCACAGATACGCAGTATTTT.

This rearrangement joins TRBV7-9 to TRBJ1-2; 10 nucleotides match TRBD1. In germline, CDR1 is SEHNR, CDR2 FQNEAQ (reference sequence). The junction had 5 bases not matched to a gene; V was cut back by 3 bases and J by 4 bases. This CDR3 is 15 amino acids long. CDR3 coding DNA: TGTGCCAGCAGCTTCGGACAGGGGGATATCTATGGCTACACCTTC. It translates to CASSFGQGDIYGYTF.

This clonotype was recorded at least ten times. This chain uses TRBV14 with TRBJ2-7, with D perhaps TRBD2 (5 bases). The CDR3 covers 14 residues. Trimming stripped 2 bases from V and 1 base from J, with 9 bases between. The germline V gene encodes CDR1 SGHDN and CDR2 FVKESK. The CDR3 sequence is CASSQSGISYEQYF. In nucleotides, the CDR3 is TGTGCCAGCAGCCAATCCGGGATATCCTACGAGCAGTACTTC.

This clonotype was seen a handful of times. Being one base from a much bigger clone, this may be a read error. This rearrangement joins TRBV6-6 to TRBJ2-2; D possibly corresponds to TRBD2 (5 bases). Looked up from germline, CDR1 is MNHNY and CDR2 is SVGAGI (reference sequence). There are 15 residues in the CDR3. The CDR3 sequence: CASSSLPGGTGELSF. In nucleotides, the CDR3 is TGTGCCAGCAGTTCCCTACCAGGTGGCACCGGGGAGCTGTCTTTT.